This T cell receptor (beta chain) came from a study of blood T cell repertoires in COVID-19. The CDR3 is made up of 11 amino acids. V shed 7 bases and J shed 5 bases, with 11 bases lying between them. Germline loops: CDR1 SQVTM, CDR2 ANQGSEA. Assay used: immunoSEQ multiplex PCR; TCRdb lists only in-frame clones, some missing. Seen here are some 260,000 clones, about 85% observed once, and the top ten hold around 3.3%. The chain links TRBV29-1 to TRBJ1-1; D is ambiguous. Material for sequencing was peripheral blood. The sequence was obtained from a man aged 18 to 29 with active or convalescent COVID-19. CDR3 in DNA: TGCAGCGGATCTGAGCGGACTGAAGCTTTCTTT. This encodes CSGSERTEAFF.